A selection of T cell receptor beta chains follows, all from one sample in a study of T cells in Graves' hyperthyroidism and ophthalmopathy. From the multiplex PCR reads, TCRdb called clonotypes with MiXCR, one entry per CDR3 protein. Among 280,000 or so distinct CDR3 sequences listed, roughly 15% were seen once. Source material: blood. These TCRs come from a woman in her forties or fifties with Graves' hyperthyroidism that later progressed to Graves' ophthalmopathy. CDR3s leave out the opening cysteine and the closing phenylalanine or tryptophan.

V: TRBV10-3
CDR3: AISGTGTMNTEAF

V: TRBV2
CDR3: ASSRQGLNTGELF

V: TRBV9
CDR3: ASSVQQGAGYNEQF

V: TRBV5-1
CDR3: ASSRPLEMDTEAF

V: TRBV30
CDR3: AWSEFSPANWGSYNEQF

V: TRBV5-1
CDR3: ASSFYPSSAPAYEQY

V: TRBV20-1
CDR3: SATRDGHSNQPQH

V: TRBV28
CDR3: ASSLSGTLAYEQY

V: TRBV7-6
CDR3: ASSSPSREQF

V: TRBV3-1
CDR3: ASSRQLASYNEQF

V: TRBV20-1
CDR3: SAPGQPGLGEQY

V: TRBV20-1
CDR3: SALRGGQPQH

V: TRBV25-1
CDR3: ASSGLVETQY

V: TRBV6-1
CDR3: ASLPAARNEQF